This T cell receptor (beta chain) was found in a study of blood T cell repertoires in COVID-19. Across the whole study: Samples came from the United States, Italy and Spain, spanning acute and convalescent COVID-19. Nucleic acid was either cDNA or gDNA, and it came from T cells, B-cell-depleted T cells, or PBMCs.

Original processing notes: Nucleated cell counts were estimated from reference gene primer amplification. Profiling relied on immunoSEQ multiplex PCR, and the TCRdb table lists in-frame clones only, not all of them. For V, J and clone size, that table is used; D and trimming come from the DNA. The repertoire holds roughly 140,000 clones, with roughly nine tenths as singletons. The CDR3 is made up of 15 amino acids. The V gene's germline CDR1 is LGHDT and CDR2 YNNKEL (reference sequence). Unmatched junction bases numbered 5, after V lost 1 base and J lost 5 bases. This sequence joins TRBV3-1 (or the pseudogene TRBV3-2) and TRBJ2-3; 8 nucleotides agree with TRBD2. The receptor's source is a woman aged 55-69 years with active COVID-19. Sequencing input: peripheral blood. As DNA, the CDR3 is TGTGCCAGCAGCCAAGGCTGGCTAGCGGGAGATACGCAGTATTTT. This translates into CASSQGWLAGDTQYF.